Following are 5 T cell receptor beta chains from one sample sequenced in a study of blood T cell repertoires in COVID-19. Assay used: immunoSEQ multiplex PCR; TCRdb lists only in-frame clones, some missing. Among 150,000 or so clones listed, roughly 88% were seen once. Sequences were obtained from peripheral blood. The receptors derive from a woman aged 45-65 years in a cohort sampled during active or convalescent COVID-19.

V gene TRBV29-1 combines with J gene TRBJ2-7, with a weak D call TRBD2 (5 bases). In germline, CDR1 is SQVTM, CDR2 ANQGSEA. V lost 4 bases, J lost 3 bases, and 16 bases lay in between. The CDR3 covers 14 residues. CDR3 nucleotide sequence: TGCAGCGTTGGAGGGCCAGTGGGAATCTACGAGCAGTACTTC. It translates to CSVGGPVGIYEQYF.

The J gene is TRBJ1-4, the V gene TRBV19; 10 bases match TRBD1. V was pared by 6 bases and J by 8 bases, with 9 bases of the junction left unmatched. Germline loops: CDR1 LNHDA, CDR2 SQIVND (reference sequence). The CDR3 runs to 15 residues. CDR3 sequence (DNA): TGTGCCAGTAGCCGAGGACAGGGGGTAGGAGAAAAACTGTTTTTT. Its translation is CASSRGQGVGEKLFF.

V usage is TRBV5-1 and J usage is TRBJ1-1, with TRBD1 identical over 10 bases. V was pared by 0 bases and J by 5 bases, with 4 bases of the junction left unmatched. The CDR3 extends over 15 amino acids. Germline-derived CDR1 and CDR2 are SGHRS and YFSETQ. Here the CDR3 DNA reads TGCGCCAGCAGCTTGGGACAGGGGGCCGGGACTGAAGCTTTCTTT. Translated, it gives CASSLGQGAGTEAFF. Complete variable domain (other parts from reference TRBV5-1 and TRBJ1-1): KAGVTQTPRYLIKTRGQQVTLSCSPISGHRSVSWYQQTPGQGLQFLFEYFSETQRNKGNFPGRFSGRQFSNSRSEMNVSTLELGDSALYLCASSLGQGAGTEAFFGQGTRLTVV.

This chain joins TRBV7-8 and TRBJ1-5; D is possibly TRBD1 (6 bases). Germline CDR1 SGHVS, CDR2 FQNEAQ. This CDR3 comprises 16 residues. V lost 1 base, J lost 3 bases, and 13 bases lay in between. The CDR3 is CASSLVGGLVNQPQHF. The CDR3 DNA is TGTGCCAGCAGCTTAGTCGGGGGGCTGGTCAATCAGCCCCAGCATTTT. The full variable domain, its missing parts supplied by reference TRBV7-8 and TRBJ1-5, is GAGVSQSPRYKVAKRGQDVALRCDPISGHVSLFWYQQALGQGPEFLTYFQNEAQLDKSGLPSDRFFAERPEGSVSTLKIQRTQQEDSAVYLCASSLVGGLVNQPQHFGDGTRLSIL.

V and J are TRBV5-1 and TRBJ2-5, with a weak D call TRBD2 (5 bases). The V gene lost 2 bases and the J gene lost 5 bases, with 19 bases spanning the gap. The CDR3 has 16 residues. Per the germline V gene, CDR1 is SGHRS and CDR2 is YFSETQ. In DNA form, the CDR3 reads TGCGCCAGCAGCTTAGGCGTGCGGGTTTCTTTGGAGACCCAGTACTTC. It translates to CASSLGVRVSLETQYF.